Listed here are 13 T cell receptor beta chains from one sample, sequenced in a study of T cell responses to AZD1222 COVID-19 vaccine. Sequencing used immunoSEQ multiplex PCR; TCRdb keeps in-frame clones, though not all of them. The sample records over 100,000 clones, approximately 88% being singletons. The specimen comprised peripheral blood, sampled on day 0 of AZD1222 vaccination. These TCRs come from an adult in good health.

The chain employs TRBV10-3 and TRBJ2-7, with D perhaps being TRBD1 or TRBD2 (5 bases each). There are 16 residues in the CDR3. Germline CDR1 ENHRY, CDR2 SYGVKD. Trimming took 3 bases from V and 0 from J, leaving 15 bases between them. As DNA, the CDR3 is TGTGCCATCAGTGACGCGTCTGTAGGGACCTCCTACGAGCAGTACTTC. Protein product: CAISDASVGTSYEQYF.

This sequence joins TRBV5-1 and TRBJ2-7; 10 bases align to TRBD1. J lost 3 bases, V lost 5 bases, and 5 bases had no gene match. This CDR3 spans 14 amino acids. CDR1 is SGHRS, CDR2 YFSETQ, per germline. Here the CDR3 DNA reads TGCGCCAGCAGAGCCGGGACAGGGGTCTACGAGCAGTACTTC. Amino acid sequence: CASRAGTGVYEQYF.

The gene calls are TRBV7-9 and TRBJ1-2; possible D gene TRBD1, 5 bases. The germline gives CDR1 SEHNR, CDR2 FQNEAQ (reference sequence). The V and J ends lost 1 base and 3 bases respectively, with 12 bases between them. The CDR3 contains 15 residues. CDR3 DNA sequence: TGTGCCAGCAGCTTAGTGGCCTCGGGGCACTATGGCTACACCTTC. Its translation: CASSLVASGHYGYTF. The whole variable domain, remainder taken from reference TRBV7-9 and TRBJ1-2, is DTGVSQNPRHKITKRGQNVTFRCDPISEHNRLYWYRQTLGQGPEFLTYFQNEAQLEKSRLLSDRFSAERPKGSFSTLEIQRTEQGDSAMYLCASSLVASGHYGYTFGSGTRLTVV.

The chain uses TRBV9 and TRBJ1-2, with D possibly matching TRBD1 (5 bases). The V end was cut by 2 bases, the J end by 8 bases, with 16 bases between. Germline values: CDR1 SGDLS, CDR2 YYNGEE. This CDR3 is built from 14 residues. The CDR3 spells CASSVSGLLGGYTF. DNA of the CDR3: TGTGCCAGCAGCGTCTCAGGGCTCCTGGGGGGCTACACCTTC.

V usage is TRBV29-1 and J usage is TRBJ1-2; D is undetermined. The CDR3 covers 12 residues. The V and J ends lost 4 bases and 2 bases respectively, with 8 bases between them. Germline CDR1 SQVTM, CDR2 ANQGSEA. Written as DNA, the CDR3 is TGCAGCGTTGCGAAGGTGAACTATGGCTACACCTTC. Its protein product is CSVAKVNYGYTF. The whole variable domain, filled in from reference TRBV29-1 and TRBJ1-2, reads SAVISQKPSRDICQRGTSLTIQCQVDSQVTMMFWYRQQPGQSLTLIATANQGSEATYESGFVIDKFPISRPNLTFSTLTVSNMSPEDSSIYLCSVAKVNYGYTFGSGTRLTVV.

The genes are TRBV18 and TRBJ2-3, with a possible D match to TRBD1 (6 bases). The CDR3 runs 16 residues. With 5 bases removed from V and 2 bases from J, the gap between germline ends came to 17 bases. Germline V gives CDR1 KGHSH, CDR2 LQKENI. Here the CDR3 DNA reads TGTGCCAGCTCAGGGAGCAGGGGATTCCACACAGATACGCAGTATTTT. Its translation: CASSGSRGFHTDTQYF.

V is TRBV19 and J is TRBJ1-2; a weak D match, TRBD1 (6 bases). Trimming pared 6 bases from V and 7 bases from J, leaving 12 bases between. The length of the CDR3 is 12 residues. Looked up from germline, CDR1 is LNHDA and CDR2 is SQIVND (reference sequence). The CDR3 here is CASRPDRLGYTF. The CDR3 DNA is TGTGCCAGTAGGCCGGACAGACTTGGCTACACCTTC.

The chain uses TRBV27 and TRBJ2-7; 9 positions match TRBD2. Trimming at V came to 10 bases and at J to 4 bases, leaving 11 bases not matched to a gene. CDR1 MNHEY and CDR2 SMNVEV come from the germline V gene (reference sequence). This CDR3 is 14 amino acids long. The CDR3 loop is CATRRDAGGYEQYF. The CDR3 DNA sequence: TGTGCCACCCGACGGGATGCGGGGGGGTACGAGCAGTACTTC.

The chain combines TRBV6-2 or TRBV6-3 with TRBJ1-2; D not resolved. The V gene's germline CDR1 is MNHEY and CDR2 SVGEGT. V was cut by 6 bases and J by 8 bases, with 13 bases left in between. This CDR3 comprises 12 residues. CDR3 residues: CASSRGPGGYTF. As DNA, the CDR3 is TGTGCCAGCAGCCGCGGACCTGGGGGCTACACCTTC.

The rearrangement uses TRBV4-3 and TRBJ2-5; 10 nucleotides agree with TRBD1. The CDR3 is 17 residues long. Germline V gives CDR1 LGHNA, CDR2 YSLEER. The V and J ends lost 0 bases and 5 bases, in that order; junction bases with no gene match: 9. CDR3 sequence: CASSQDMSGQGVETQYF. In nucleotides, the CDR3 is TGCGCCAGCAGCCAAGATATGAGCGGACAGGGGGTTGAGACCCAGTACTTC.

The rearrangement joins TRBV7-3 to TRBJ1-1; 8 bases align to TRBD1. V was pared by 3 bases and J by 3 bases, with 3 bases of the junction left unmatched. The CDR3 contains 14 residues. CDR1 is SGHTA and CDR2 is FQGTGA in the germline V gene. The CDR3 region has the DNA TGTGCCAGCAGCTTTACAGGGGGGGACACTGAAGCTTTCTTT. This translates into CASSFTGGDTEAFF. Using reference TRBV7-3 and TRBJ1-1 for the parts outside the CDR3, the full variable domain is GAGVSQTPSNKVTEKGKYVELRCDPISGHTALYWYRQSLGQGPEFLIYFQGTGAADDSGLPNDRFFAVRPEGSVSTLKIQRTERGDSAVYLCASSFTGGDTEAFFGQGTRLTVV.

The chain recombines TRBV2 with TRBJ1-5; a possible D gene is TRBD1 (5 bases). This CDR3 is built from 14 residues. Looked up from germline, CDR1 is SNHLY and CDR2 is FYNNEI. The V end lost 3 bases, the J end lost 9 bases, and 15 bases lay between the germline ends. The CDR3 coding sequence is TGTGCCAGCAGTGAGGGGGGGTTCCCTCGGCCCCAGCATTTT. This encodes CASSEGGFPRPQHF.

This clone was detected once. This rearrangement joins TRBV11-2 to TRBJ2-2, with TRBD2 as a possible D gene (6 bases). CDR1 and CDR2 from the germline V gene are SGHAT and FQNNGV. V dropped 1 base and J dropped 6 bases, with 6 bases sitting between them. The CDR3 contains 13 residues. CDR3 in amino acids: CASSLAGAGELFF. DNA of the CDR3: TGTGCCAGCAGCTTAGCGGGGGCCGGGGAGCTGTTTTTT.